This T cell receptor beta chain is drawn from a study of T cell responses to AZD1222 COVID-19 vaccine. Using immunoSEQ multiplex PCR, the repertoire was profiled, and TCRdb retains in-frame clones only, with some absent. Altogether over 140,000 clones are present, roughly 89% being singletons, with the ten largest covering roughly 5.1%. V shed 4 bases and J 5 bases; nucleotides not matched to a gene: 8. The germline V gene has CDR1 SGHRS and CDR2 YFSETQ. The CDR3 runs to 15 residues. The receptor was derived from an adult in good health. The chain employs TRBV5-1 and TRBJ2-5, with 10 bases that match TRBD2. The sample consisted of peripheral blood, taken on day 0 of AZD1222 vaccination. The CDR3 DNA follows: TGCGCCAGCAGCGAAAGCGGGAGGGCCGACGAGACCCAGTACTTC. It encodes CASSESGRADETQYF.